The rows below give T cell receptor beta chains drawn from one sample of a study of T cell repertoires in cytomegalovirus infection. TCRdb redid the calling of the reads with MiXCR, one entry per CDR3 protein. The top ten clones hold 8% of a sample with roughly 630,000 distinct CDR3 sequences, roughly 26% of them seen once. The sample comprised CD8+ T cells from PBMCs. The receptors stem from a human donor in good health (CMV status not recorded). Some clones in this sample may be carry-over from other donors' samples. Both conserved end residues are part of each CDR3. Fields, in order: D gene, V gene, clone size, J gene, CDR3 protein, CDR3 DNA. A D gene is named only where the DNA matches it firmly. Clone size appears in some rows only: once, few, many, or a class for an expanded clone.

>-|TRBV14|-|TRBJ1-4
CASSHRNSVEKLFF
TGTGCCAGCAGCCATCGGAATTCGGTGGAAAAACTGTTTTTT
>TRBD1|TRBV4-1|-|TRBJ2-5
CASSQELTGVQETQYF
TGCGCCAGCAGCCAAGAACTGACAGGGGTTCAAGAGACCCAGTACTTC
>TRBD1|TRBV28|-|TRBJ1-1
CASSTGTGGPLVF
TGTGCCAGCAGTACCGGGACAGGGGGGCCGTTGGTCTTT
>TRBD1|TRBV27|few|TRBJ1-2
CASSSPGQGAGYGYTF
TGTGCCAGCAGTTCTCCGGGACAGGGGGCGGGATATGGCTACACCTTC
>TRBD2|TRBV5-1|once|TRBJ2-3
CASSPRPGLAADTQYF
TGCGCCAGCAGCCCAAGGCCCGGACTAGCGGCAGATACGCAGTATTTT
>-|TRBV29-1|few|TRBJ2-2
CSVPDGTGELFF
TGCAGCGTTCCGGACGGGACCGGGGAGCTGTTTTTT
>-|TRBV12-3/TRBV12-4|few|TRBJ2-3
CASSPGQKSTDTQYF
TGTGCCAGCAGCCCCGGACAGAAAAGCACAGATACGCAGTATTTT
>-|TRBV7-2|many|TRBJ1-5
CASSWGSSSHQPQHF
TGTGCCAGCAGCTGGGGCAGCTCAAGTCATCAGCCCCAGCATTTT
>-|TRBV11-2|many|TRBJ1-2
CASSFSRAAANYGYTF
TGTGCCAGCAGCTTCAGCAGGGCAGCTGCTAACTATGGCTACACCTTC
>-|TRBV27|-|TRBJ2-1
CASSEGVGRNEQFF
TGTGCCAGCTCAGAGGGTGTAGGACGGAATGAGCAGTTCTTC
>-|TRBV9|-|TRBJ2-3
CASSVYHRGSDTQYF
TGTGCCAGCAGCGTATACCACCGGGGTTCAGATACGCAGTATTTT
>-|TRBV10-2|-|TRBJ1-2
CASSEPRQRANYGYTF
TGCGCCAGCAGTGAACCCCGACAGAGAGCTAACTACGGCTACACCTTC
>-|TRBV12-3/TRBV12-4|-|TRBJ1-5
CASSLNVGNQPQHF
TGTGCCAGCAGTTTAAACGTAGGCAATCAGCCCCAGCATTTT
>TRBD1|TRBV14|-|TRBJ1-5
CASSPRGDRVPPQHF
TGTGCCAGCAGTCCGCGAGGGGACAGGGTTCCGCCCCAGCATTTT
>-|TRBV7-9|-|TRBJ1-1
CASSGGGPASTEAFF
TGTGCCAGCAGCGGAGGGGGTCCTGCGAGCACTGAAGCTTTCTTT
>-|TRBV5-6|few|TRBJ2-3
CASSGAGTRGDTQYF
TGTGCCAGCAGCGGCGCCGGGACTCGGGGAGATACGCAGTATTTT
>TRBD2|TRBV7-2|many|TRBJ2-5
CASSFSTSFGPGRETQYF
TGTGCCAGCAGCTTCTCGACTAGCTTTGGGCCCGGAAGGGAGACCCAGTACTTC
>-|TRBV20-1|few|TRBJ2-2
CSARGPYGELFF
TGCAGTGCCAGGGGTCCTTACGGGGAGCTGTTTTTT
>-|TRBV7-9|-|TRBJ2-3
CASSLALGPSGDTQYF
TGTGCCAGCAGCTTAGCATTGGGTCCCTCAGGTGATACGCAGTATTTT
>-|TRBV27|many|TRBJ1-1
CASSPGPAEAFF
TGTGCCAGCAGTCCCGGACCTGCTGAAGCTTTCTTT
>TRBD1|TRBV29-1|-|TRBJ2-1
CSVGRTGDGNEQFF
TGCAGCGTTGGTAGGACAGGGGACGGCAATGAGCAGTTCTTC
>-|TRBV27|few|TRBJ1-1
CASSLRAGITEAFF
TGTGCCAGCAGTTTAAGGGCAGGGATCACTGAAGCTTTCTTT
>TRBD1|TRBV15|-|TRBJ2-7
CATSISRTGIHEQYF
TGTGCCACCAGCATATCCCGGACAGGGATCCACGAGCAGTACTTC
>TRBD1|TRBV7-2|many|TRBJ1-1
CASSQYRTGGTEAFF
TGTGCCAGCAGCCAGTATCGGACAGGTGGGACTGAAGCTTTCTTT
>-|TRBV5-6|-|TRBJ1-2
CASSFTGSHYGYTF
TGTGCCAGCAGCTTCACAGGGTCTCACTATGGCTACACCTTC
>-|TRBV4-1|few|TRBJ1-1
CASSQGKNTEAFF
TGCGCCAGCAGCCAAGGGAAGAACACTGAAGCTTTCTTT